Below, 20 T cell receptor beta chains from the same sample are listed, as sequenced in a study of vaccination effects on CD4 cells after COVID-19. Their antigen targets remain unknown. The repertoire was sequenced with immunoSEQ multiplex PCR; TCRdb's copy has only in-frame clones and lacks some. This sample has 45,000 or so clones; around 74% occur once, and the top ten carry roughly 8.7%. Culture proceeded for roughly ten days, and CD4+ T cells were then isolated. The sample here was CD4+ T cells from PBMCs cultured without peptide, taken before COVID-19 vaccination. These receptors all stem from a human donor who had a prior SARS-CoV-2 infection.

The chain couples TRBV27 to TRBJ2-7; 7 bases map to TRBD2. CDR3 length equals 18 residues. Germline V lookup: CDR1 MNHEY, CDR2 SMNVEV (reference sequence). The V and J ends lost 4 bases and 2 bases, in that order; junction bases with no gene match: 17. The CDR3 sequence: CASSSPPLVGAGTYEQYF. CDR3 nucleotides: TGTGCCAGCAGTTCACCCCCTTTGGTCGGAGCGGGGACCTACGAGCAGTACTTC.

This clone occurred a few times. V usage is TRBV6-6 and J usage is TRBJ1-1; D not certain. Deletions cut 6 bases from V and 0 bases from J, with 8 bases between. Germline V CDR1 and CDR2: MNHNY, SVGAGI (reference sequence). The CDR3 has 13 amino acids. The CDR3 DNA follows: TGTGCCAGCAGGTCGCAGGTGAACACTGAAGCTTTCTTT. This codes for CASRSQVNTEAFF.

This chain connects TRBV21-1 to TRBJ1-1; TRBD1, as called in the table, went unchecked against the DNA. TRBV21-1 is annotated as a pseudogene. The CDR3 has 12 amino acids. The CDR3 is CASSKQNTEAFF. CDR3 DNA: TGTGCCAGCAGCAAACAGAACACTGAAGCTTTCTTT.

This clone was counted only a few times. CDR3 loop: CATRLSYNSPLHF. In nucleotides, the CDR3 is TGTGCCACCAGGCTCTCCTATAATTCACCCCTCCACTTT. The chain employs TRBV15 and TRBJ1-6, with unresolved D. The CDR3 length is 13 residues. Germline values: CDR1 LNHNV, CDR2 YYDKDF (reference sequence). V was trimmed by 6 bases and J by 0 bases, leaving 3 bases between them.

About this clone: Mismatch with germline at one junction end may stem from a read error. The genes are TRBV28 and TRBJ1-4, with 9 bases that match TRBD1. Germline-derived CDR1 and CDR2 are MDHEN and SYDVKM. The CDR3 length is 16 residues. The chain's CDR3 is CASCLAAGTGCEKLFF. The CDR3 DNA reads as TGTGCCAGCTGTTTGGCCGCCGGGACAGGGTGTGAAAAACTGTTTTTT.

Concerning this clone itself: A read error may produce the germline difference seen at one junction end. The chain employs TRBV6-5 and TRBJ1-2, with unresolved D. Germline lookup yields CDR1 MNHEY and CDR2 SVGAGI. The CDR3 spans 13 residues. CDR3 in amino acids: CANSPLGTDGYTF. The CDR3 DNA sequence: TGTGCCAACAGTCCCCTCGGAACCGATGGCTACACCTTC.

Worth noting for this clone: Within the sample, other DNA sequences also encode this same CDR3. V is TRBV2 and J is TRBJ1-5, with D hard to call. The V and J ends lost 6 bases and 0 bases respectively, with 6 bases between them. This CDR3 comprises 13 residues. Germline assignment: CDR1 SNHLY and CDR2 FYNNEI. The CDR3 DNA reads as TGTGCCAGCAGGCGGGATAGCAATCAGCCCCAGCATTTT. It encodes CASRRDSNQPQHF.

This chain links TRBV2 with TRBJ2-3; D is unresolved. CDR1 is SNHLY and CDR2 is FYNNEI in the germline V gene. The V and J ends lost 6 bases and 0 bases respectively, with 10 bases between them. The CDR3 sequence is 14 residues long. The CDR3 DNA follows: TGTGCCAGCAGAGACCGAACTAGCACAGATACGCAGTATTTT. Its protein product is CASRDRTSTDTQYF. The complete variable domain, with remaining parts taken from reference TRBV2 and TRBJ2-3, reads EPEVTQTPSHQVTQMGQEVILRCVPISNHLYFYWYRQILGQKVEFLVSFYNNEISEKSEIFDDQFSVERPDGSNFTLKIRSTKLEDSAMYFCASRDRTSTDTQYFGPGTRLTVL.

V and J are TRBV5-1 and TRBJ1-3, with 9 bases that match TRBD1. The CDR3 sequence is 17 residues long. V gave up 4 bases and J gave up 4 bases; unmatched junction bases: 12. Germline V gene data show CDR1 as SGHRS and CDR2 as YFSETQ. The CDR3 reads CASSPRAAGTGGNTIYF. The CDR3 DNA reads TGCGCCAGCAGCCCGAGGGCCGCCGGGACAGGGGGAAACACCATATATTTT.

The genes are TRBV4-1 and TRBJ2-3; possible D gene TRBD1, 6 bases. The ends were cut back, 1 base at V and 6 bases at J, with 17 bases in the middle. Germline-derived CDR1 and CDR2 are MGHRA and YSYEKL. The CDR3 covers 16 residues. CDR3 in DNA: TGCGCCAGCAGCCAAGGATGGGACACCCGTATGGATACGCAGTATTTT. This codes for CASSQGWDTRMDTQYF.

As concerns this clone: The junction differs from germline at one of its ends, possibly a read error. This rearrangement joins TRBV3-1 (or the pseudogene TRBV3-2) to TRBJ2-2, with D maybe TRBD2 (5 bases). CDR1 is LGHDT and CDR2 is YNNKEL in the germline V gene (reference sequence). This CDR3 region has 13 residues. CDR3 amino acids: CASSQVRAGELFF. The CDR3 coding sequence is TGTGCCAGCAGCCAAGTGAGGGCCGGAGAGCTGTTTTTT.

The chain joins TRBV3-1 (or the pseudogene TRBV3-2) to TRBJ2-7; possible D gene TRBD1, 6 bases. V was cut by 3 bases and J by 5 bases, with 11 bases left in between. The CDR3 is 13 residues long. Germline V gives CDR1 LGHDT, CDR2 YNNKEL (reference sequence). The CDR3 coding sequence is TGTGCCAGCAGCCACAGGGGACGCGACGAGCAGTACTTC. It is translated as CASSHRGRDEQYF.

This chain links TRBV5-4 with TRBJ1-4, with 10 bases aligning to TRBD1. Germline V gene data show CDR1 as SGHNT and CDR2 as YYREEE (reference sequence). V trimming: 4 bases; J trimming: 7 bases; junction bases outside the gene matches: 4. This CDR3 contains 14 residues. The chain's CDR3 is CASSPRTGGEKLFF. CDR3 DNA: TGTGCCAGCAGCCCTCGGACAGGGGGTGAAAAACTGTTTTTT. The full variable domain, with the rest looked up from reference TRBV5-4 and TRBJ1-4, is ETGVTQSPTHLIKTRGQQVTLRCSSQSGHNTVSWYQQALGQGPQFIFQYYREEENGRGNFPPRFSGLQFPNYSSELNVNALELDDSALYLCASSPRTGGEKLFFGSGTQLSVL.

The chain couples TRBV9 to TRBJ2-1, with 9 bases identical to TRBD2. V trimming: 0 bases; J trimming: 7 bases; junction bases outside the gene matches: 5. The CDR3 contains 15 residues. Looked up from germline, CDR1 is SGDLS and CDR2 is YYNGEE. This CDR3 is CASSVDPAGGNEQFF. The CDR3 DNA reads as TGTGCCAGCAGCGTAGACCCTGCGGGAGGGAATGAGCAGTTCTTC.

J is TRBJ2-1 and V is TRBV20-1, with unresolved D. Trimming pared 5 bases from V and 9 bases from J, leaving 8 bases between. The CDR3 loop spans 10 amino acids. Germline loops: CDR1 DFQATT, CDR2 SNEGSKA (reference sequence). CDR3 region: CSAGWGEQFF. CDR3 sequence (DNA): TGCAGTGCTGGCTGGGGTGAGCAGTTCTTC.

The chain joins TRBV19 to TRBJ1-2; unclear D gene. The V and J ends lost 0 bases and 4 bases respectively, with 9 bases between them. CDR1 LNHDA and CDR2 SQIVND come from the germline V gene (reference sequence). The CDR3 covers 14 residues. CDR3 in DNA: TGTGCCAGTAGTATAGACAGGCGCACCTATGGCTACACCTTC. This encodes CASSIDRRTYGYTF.

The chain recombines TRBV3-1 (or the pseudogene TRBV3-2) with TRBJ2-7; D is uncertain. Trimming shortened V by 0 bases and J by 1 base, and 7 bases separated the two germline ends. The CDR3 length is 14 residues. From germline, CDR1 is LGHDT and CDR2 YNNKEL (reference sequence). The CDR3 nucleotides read TGTGCCAGCAGCCAAGAAGACGGGTCCTACGAGCAGTACTTC. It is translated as CASSQEDGSYEQYF.

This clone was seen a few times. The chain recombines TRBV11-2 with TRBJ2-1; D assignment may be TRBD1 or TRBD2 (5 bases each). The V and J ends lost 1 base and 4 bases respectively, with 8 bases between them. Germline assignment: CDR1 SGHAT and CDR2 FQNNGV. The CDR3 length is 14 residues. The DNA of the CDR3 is TGTGCCAGCAGCTTAGGAGGGGCATACAATGAGCAGTTCTTC. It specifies CASSLGGAYNEQFF.

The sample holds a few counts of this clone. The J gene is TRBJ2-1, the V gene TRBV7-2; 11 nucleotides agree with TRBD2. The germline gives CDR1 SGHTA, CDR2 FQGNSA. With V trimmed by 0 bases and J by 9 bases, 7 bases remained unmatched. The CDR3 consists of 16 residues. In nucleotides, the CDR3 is TGTGCCAGCAGCTTAGCCCGGCTAGCGGGGGGTCTTGAGCAGTTCTTC. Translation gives CASSLARLAGGLEQFF.

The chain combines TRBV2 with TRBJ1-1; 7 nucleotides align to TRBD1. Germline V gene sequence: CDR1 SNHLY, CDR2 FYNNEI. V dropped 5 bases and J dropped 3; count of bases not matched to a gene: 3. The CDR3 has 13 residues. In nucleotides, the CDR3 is TGTGCCAGCAGTTGGGACAGAGACACTGAAGCTTTCTTT. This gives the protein CASSWDRDTEAFF.